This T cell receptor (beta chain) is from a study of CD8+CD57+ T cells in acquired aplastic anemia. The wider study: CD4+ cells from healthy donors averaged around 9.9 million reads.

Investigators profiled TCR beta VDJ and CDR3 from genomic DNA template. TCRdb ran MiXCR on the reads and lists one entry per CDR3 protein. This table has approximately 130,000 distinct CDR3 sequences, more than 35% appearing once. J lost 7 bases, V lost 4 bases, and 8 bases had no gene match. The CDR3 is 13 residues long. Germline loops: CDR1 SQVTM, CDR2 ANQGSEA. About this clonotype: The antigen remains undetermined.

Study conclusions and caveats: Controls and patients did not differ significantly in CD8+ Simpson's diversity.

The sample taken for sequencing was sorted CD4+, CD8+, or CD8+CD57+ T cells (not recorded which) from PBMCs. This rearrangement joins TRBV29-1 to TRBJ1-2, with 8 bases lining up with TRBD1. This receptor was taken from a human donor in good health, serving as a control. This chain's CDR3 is CSVGGQGASGYTF. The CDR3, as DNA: TGCAGCGTTGGCGGGCAGGGGGCGAGTGGCTACACCTTC.